Below, one T cell receptor (beta chain) is given with its context. Its specificity is not known. The entry originates in a study of T cells in Graves' hyperthyroidism and ophthalmopathy. As for the study in general: Peripheral blood sampling occurred at initial diagnosis, before any treatment. Findings and limits, study-wide: The blood repertoire included most of the expanded thyroid clonotypes above 0.001.

Amplification of TCR beta CDR3 regions was performed using RNA transcripts as template. First-round RT-PCR of the TCR CDR3 relied on the HTBI primer set. TCRdb fed the multiplex PCR reads into MiXCR, producing one record per CDR3 protein. The sample shows hundreds of thousands of distinct CDR3 sequences, approximately 14% of them seen only once. V lost 6 bases to trimming and J lost 7 bases; unmatched junction nucleotides: 6. Germline V gene data show CDR1 as DFQATT and CDR2 as SNEGSKA (reference sequence). CDR3 size: 13 residues. Ophthalmopathy cases scored 3 or more on the Clinical Activity Score and 4 or more on NOSPECS grade, with duration below 3 months.

The TCR was taken from a middle-aged woman with Graves' ophthalmopathy. Sequenced material: blood. This chain connects TRBV20-1 to TRBJ1-6, with TRBD1 matching over 7 bases. DNA of the CDR3: TGCAGTGCCAACAGGGGATGGAATTCACCCCTCCACTTT. It codes for CSANRGWNSPLHF.